This T cell receptor beta chain was captured by sequencing in a study of T cells in Graves' hyperthyroidism and ophthalmopathy. Findings and limits, study-wide: Most expanded thyroid clonotypes above 0.001 recurred in blood.

Per the germline V gene, CDR1 is LGHNA and CDR2 is YNFKEQ. Trimming pared 6 bases from V and 0 bases from J, leaving 11 bases between. This CDR3 is 15 amino acids long. In the case of this clonotype: The antigen remains unidentified.

Template material for amplifying TCR beta CDR3 regions consisted of RNA transcripts. TCR CDR3 regions were first amplified by RT-PCR with HTBI primers. TCRdb redid the calling of the multiplex PCR reads with MiXCR, one entry per CDR3 protein. The sample lists approximately 330,000 distinct CDR3 sequences; 18% were seen once. The V call is TRBV4-2, the J call TRBJ1-4; D unresolved. The specimen was blood. This TCR came from a woman aged 50 to 65 with Graves' hyperthyroidism. The DNA for the CDR3 is TGTGCCAGCAGGCCTTTCATCCCAACTAATGAAAAACTGTTTTTT. Its protein product is CASRPFIPTNEKLFF.